This T cell receptor beta chain was observed in a study of glioma-infiltrating T cells. This clonotype was counted many times. The CDR3 has 15 amino acids. The germline V gene has CDR1 SEHNR and CDR2 FQNEAQ (reference sequence). Trimming left V 1 base short and J 1 base short, with 9 bases between. Amplification of TCR alpha and beta CDR3 regions from RNA used iRepertoire nested multiplex PCR. Input was about 85-450 ng of tissue mRNA or PBMC total RNA. TCRdb passed the multiplex PCR reads through MiXCR, listing each CDR3 protein once. The sample consists of under 150,000 distinct CDR3 sequences, around 25% of them appearing once.

This TCR was sampled from a human donor with low-grade glioma or glioblastoma, undergoing nonglioma brain surgery, or in good health (not recorded which). This rearrangement joins TRBV7-9 to TRBJ2-3, with TRBD2 as a possible D gene (5 bases). Sequences were obtained from glioma tissue, nonneoplastic brain tissue, or PBMCs (not recorded which). The CDR3 is CASSLGQRGTDTQYF. CDR3 DNA sequence: TGTGCCAGCAGCTTAGGGCAGAGGGGCACAGATACGCAGTATTTT.